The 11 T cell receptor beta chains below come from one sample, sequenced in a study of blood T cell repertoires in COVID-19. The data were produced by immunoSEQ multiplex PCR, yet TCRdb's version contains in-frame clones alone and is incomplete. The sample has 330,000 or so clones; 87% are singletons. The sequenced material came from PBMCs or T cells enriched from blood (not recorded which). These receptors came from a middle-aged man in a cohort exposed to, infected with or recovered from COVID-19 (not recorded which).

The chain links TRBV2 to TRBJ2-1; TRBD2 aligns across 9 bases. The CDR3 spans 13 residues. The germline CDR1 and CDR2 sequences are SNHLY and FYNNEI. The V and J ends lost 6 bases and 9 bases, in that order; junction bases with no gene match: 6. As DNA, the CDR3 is TGTGCCAGCAGCCAGCGGGAGGAAGGTGAGCAGTTCTTC. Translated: CASSQREEGEQFF. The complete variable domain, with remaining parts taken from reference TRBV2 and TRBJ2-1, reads EPEVTQTPSHQVTQMGQEVILRCVPISNHLYFYWYRQILGQKVEFLVSFYNNEISEKSEIFDDQFSVERPDGSNFTLKIRSTKLEDSAMYFCASSQREEGEQFFGPGTRLTVL.

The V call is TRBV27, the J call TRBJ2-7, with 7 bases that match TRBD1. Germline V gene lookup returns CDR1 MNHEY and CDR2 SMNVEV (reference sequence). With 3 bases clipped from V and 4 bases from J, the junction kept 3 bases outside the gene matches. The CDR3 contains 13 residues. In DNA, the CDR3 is TGTGCCAGCAGTTTCAAGGGGGCGTACGAGCAGTACTTC. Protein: CASSFKGAYEQYF.

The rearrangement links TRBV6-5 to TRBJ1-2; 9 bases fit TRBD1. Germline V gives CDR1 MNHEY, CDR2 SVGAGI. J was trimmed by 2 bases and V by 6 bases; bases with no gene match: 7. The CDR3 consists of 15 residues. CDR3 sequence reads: CASRSNRGQNYGYTF. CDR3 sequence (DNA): TGTGCCAGCAGGAGTAACAGGGGGCAGAACTATGGCTACACCTTC.

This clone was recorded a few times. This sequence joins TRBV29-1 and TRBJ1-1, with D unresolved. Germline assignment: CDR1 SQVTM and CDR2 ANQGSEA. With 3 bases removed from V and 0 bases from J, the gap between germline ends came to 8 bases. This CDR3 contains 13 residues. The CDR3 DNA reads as TGCAGCGTTGAGACAAGTTTGAACACTGAAGCTTTCTTT. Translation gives CSVETSLNTEAFF.

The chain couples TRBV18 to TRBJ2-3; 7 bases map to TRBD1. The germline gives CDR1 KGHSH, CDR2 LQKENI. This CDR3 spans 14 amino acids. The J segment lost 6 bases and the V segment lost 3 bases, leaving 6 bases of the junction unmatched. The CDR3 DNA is TGTGCCAGCTCACCGGAGACAGGGTGGGATACGCAGTATTTT. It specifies CASSPETGWDTQYF.

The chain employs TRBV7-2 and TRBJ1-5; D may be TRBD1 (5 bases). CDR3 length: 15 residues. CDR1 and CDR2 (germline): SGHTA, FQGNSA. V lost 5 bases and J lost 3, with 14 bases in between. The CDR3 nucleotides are TGTGCCAGCAGCGTAACTCAGGGAAACAATCAGCCCCAGCATTTT. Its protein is CASSVTQGNNQPQHF. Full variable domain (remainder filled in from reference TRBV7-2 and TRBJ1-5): GAGVSQSPSNKVTEKGKDVELRCDPISGHTALYWYRQSLGQGLEFLIYFQGNSAPDKSGLPSDRFSAERTGGSVSTLTIQRTQQEDSAVYLCASSVTQGNNQPQHFGDGTRLSIL.

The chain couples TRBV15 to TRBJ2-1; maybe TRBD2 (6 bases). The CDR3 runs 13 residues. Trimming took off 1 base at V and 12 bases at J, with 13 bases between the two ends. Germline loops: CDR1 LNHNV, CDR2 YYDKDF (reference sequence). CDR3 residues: CATSRGGVSGQFF. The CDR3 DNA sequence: TGTGCCACCAGCAGAGGGGGGGTCTCTGGGCAGTTCTTC.

CDR3 sequence reads: CASSQGYRDYGYTF. The DNA for the CDR3 is TGCGCCAGCAGTCAAGGATACAGGGACTATGGCTACACCTTC. The chain combines TRBV23-1 with TRBJ1-2, with D possibly matching TRBD1 (6 bases). TRBV23-1 is assigned to the ORF class and has an uncertain function. This CDR3 spans 14 amino acids. V was shortened by 2 bases and J by 3 bases, with 10 bases between the two germline ends.

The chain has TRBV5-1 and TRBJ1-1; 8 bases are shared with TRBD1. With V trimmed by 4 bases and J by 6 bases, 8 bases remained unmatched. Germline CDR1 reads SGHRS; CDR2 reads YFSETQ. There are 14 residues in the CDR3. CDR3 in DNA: TGCGCCAGCAGCGAGTTGACAGGGGCGGCTGAAGCTTTCTTT. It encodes CASSELTGAAEAFF.

CDR3 residues: CASRTGTGHYNEQFF. In DNA, the CDR3 is TGTGCCAGCCGTACCGGGACAGGTCATTACAATGAGCAGTTCTTC. This sequence joins TRBV7-9 and TRBJ2-1, with 8 nucleotides matching TRBD1. The CDR3 has 15 amino acids. Trimming cost V 8 bases and J 4 bases; bases outside gene matches: 10. CDR1 SEHNR and CDR2 FQNEAQ come from the germline V gene (reference sequence). Drawing the rest from reference TRBV7-9 and TRBJ2-1, the complete variable domain is DTGVSQNPRHKITKRGQNVTFRCDPISEHNRLYWYRQTLGQGPEFLTYFQNEAQLEKSRLLSDRFSAERPKGSFSTLEIQRTEQGDSAMYLCASRTGTGHYNEQFFGPGTRLTVL.

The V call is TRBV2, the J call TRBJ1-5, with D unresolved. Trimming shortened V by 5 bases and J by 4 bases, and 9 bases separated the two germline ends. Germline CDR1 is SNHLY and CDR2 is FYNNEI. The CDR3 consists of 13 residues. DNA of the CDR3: TGTGCCAGCAGTACTAACTGGAATCAGCCCCAGCATTTT. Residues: CASSTNWNQPQHF.